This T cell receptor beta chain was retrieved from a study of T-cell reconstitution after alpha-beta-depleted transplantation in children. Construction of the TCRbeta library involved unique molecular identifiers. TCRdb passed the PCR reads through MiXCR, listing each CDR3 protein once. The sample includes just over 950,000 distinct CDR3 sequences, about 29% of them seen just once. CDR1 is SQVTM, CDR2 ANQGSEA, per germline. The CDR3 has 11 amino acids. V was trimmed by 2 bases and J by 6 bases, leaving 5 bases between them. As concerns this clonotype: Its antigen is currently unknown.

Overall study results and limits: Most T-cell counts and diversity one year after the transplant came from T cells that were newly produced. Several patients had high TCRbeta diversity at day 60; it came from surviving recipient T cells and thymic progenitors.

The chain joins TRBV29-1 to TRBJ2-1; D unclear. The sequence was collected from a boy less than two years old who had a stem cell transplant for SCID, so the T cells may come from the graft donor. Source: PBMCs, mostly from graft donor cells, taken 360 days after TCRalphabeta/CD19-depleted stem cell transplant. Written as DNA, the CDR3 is TGCAGCGTTGAAAAAATCAATGAGCAGTTCTTC. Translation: CSVEKINEQFF.